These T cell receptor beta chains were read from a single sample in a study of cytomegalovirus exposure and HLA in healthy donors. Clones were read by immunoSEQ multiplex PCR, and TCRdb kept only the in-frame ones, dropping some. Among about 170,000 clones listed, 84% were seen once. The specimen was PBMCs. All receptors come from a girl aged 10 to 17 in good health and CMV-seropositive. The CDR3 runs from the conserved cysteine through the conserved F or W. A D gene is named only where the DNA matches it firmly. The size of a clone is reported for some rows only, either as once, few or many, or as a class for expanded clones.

DNA: TGTGCCAGCAGCCTAGGAAGGGGGCCCACCTACGAGCAGTACTTC
CDR3: CASSLGRGPTYEQYF
J: TRBJ2-7
size: .
V: TRBV5-8
D: TRBD1

DNA: TGTGCCAGCAGCCAACCCCACAGCTCTGGGGCCAACGTCCTGACTTTC
CDR3: CASSQPHSSGANVLTF
J: TRBJ2-6
size: .
V: TRBV4-2
D: .

DNA: TGTGCCAGCAGCGTAGGGGTGGGGGGGTACGACTATGGCTACACCTTC
CDR3: CASSVGVGGYDYGYTF
J: TRBJ1-2
size: .
V: TRBV9
D: .

DNA: TGTGCCAGCAGTGTACTGACTAGTAGCAATGAGCAGTTCTTC
CDR3: CASSVLTSSNEQFF
J: TRBJ2-1
size: .
V: TRBV2
D: .

DNA: TGTGCCAGCAGCAAAGCCATCGAAGAGAACAGGGGGCAGGGGACCGGGGAGCTGTTTTTT
CDR3: CASSKAIEENRGQGTGELFF
J: TRBJ2-2
size: .
V: TRBV21-1
D: .

DNA: TGTGCCAGCAGCCAAGATTGGTCGGACAGGGAGGTATTTTTAGCCAAAAACATTCAGTACTTC
CDR3: CASSQDWSDREVFLAKNIQYF
J: TRBJ2-4
size: .
V: TRBV4-2
D: TRBD1

DNA: TGTGCCAGTAGTATCGGACAGCCCCAAGAGACCCAGTACTTC
CDR3: CASSIGQPQETQYF
J: TRBJ2-5
size: .
V: TRBV19
D: .

DNA: TGCGCCAGCAGCCAAGAGGCGGTAACTAATGAAAAACTGTTTTTT
CDR3: CASSQEAVTNEKLFF
J: TRBJ1-4
size: few
V: TRBV4-1
D: .

DNA: TGTGCCAGTAGTGTCATCCGGGACAGGGGGCTAAGCTATGGCTACACCTTC
CDR3: CASSVIRDRGLSYGYTF
J: TRBJ1-2
size: .
V: TRBV19
D: TRBD1

DNA: TGTGCCTGGAGAGTGGGGGGGATATCCTATAATTCACCCCTCCACTTT
CDR3: CAWRVGGISYNSPLHF
J: TRBJ1-6
size: .
V: TRBV30
D: .

DNA: TGTGCCAGCACCAGAGAGCTATCTAGCGGGGGACCCCAAGGTGAGCAGTTCTTC
CDR3: CASTRELSSGGPQGEQFF
J: TRBJ2-1
size: .
V: TRBV13
D: TRBD2

DNA: TGTGCCAGCACCGAGTCTCGGACTATACATTTCTTC
CDR3: CASTESRTIHFF
J: TRBJ2-1
size: .
V: TRBV6-1
D: .

DNA: TGTGCCAGCAGCTTCTACGGCTCTGGAAACACCATATATTTT
CDR3: CASSFYGSGNTIYF
J: TRBJ1-3
size: few
V: TRBV7-9
D: .

DNA: TGTGCCAGAAGGGAGAACCAAGAGACCCAGTACTTC
CDR3: CARRENQETQYF
J: TRBJ2-5
size: .
V: TRBV30
D: .

DNA: TGTGCCAGTAGTCCACGGACAGGGGGTTCGGGCACTGAAGCTTTCTTT
CDR3: CASSPRTGGSGTEAFF
J: TRBJ1-1
size: .
V: TRBV19
D: TRBD1

DNA: TGTGCCATCAGCGGGACCTGGGAGGTCAATAGGAACACTGAAGCTTTCTTT
CDR3: CAISGTWEVNRNTEAFF
J: TRBJ1-1
size: .
V: TRBV10-3
D: .

DNA: TGTGCCAGCAGCTTAGGAACAGCACAATGGGGCTACACCTTC
CDR3: CASSLGTAQWGYTF
J: TRBJ1-2
size: .
V: TRBV7-9
D: .

DNA: TGTGCCAGCAGTTTAGGCAGGGCTAGAGGCAATGAGCAGTTCTTC
CDR3: CASSLGRARGNEQFF
J: TRBJ2-1
size: .
V: TRBV28
D: .

DNA: TGCAGCGGAATCGGACAGGGTGAAATTTTT
CDR3: CSGIGQGEIF
J: TRBJ1-4
size: .
V: TRBV29-1
D: TRBD1